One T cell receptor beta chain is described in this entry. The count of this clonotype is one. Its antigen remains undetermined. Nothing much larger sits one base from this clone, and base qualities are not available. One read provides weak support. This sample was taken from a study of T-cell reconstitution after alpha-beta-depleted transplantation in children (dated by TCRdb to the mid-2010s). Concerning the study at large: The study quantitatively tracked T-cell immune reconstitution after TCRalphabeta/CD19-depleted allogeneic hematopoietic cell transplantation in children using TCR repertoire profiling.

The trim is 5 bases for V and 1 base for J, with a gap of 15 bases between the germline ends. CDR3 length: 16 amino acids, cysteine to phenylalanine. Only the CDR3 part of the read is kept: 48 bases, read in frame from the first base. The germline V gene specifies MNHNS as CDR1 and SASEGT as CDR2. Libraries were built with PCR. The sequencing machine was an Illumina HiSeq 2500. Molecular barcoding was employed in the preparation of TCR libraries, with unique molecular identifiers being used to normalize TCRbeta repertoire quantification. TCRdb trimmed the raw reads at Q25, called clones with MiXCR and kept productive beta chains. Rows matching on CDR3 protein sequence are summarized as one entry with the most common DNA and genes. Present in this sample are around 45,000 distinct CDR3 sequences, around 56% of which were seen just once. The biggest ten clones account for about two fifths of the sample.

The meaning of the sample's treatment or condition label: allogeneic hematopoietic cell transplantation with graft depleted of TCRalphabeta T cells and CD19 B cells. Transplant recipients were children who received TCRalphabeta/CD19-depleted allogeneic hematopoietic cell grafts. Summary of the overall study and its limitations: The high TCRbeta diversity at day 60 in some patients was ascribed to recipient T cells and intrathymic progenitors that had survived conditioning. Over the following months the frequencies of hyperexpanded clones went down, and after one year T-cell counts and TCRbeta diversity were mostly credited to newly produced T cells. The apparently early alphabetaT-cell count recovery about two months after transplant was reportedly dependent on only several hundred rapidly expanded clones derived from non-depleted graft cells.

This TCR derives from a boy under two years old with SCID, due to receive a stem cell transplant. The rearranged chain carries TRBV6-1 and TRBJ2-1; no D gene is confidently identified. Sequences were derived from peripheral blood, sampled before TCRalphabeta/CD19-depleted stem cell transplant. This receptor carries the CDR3 CASSPNRASSYNEQFF. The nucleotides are TGTGCCAGCAGTCCAAACCGGGCCTCGTCCTACAATGAGCAGTTCTTC.